This passage covers 32 T cell receptor beta chains from one sample sequenced in a study of blood T cell repertoires in COVID-19. Profiling relied on immunoSEQ multiplex PCR, and the TCRdb table lists in-frame clones only, not all of them. The sample yields just under 350,000 clones, 87% seen once. The specimen sequenced was peripheral blood. These receptors were collected from a woman between 50 and 59 years old with COVID-19, enrolled during active disease.

This clone was counted a single time. The chain couples TRBV27 to TRBJ1-4, with D unresolved. Trimming cost V 4 bases and J 0 bases, with 9 bases left between them. CDR1 and CDR2 from the germline V gene are MNHEY and SMNVEV (reference sequence). The CDR3 runs to 15 residues. The CDR3 protein is CASSYGLTTNEKLFF. The CDR3, as DNA: TGTGCCAGCAGTTATGGACTGACAACTAATGAAAAACTGTTTTTT.

V is TRBV23-1 and J is TRBJ2-7; TRBD2 is a possible D gene (6 bases). TRBV23-1 is treated as an ORF (open reading frame) with a function not yet certain. The CDR3 has 17 amino acids. V lost 3 bases and J lost 2, with 20 bases in between. Written as DNA, the CDR3 is TGCGCCAGCAGTCACCTGGAGGGCCCGGACATTCCCTACGAGCAGTACTTC. It is translated as CASSHLEGPDIPYEQYF.

There are a few counts of this clone. The chain couples TRBV12-3 or TRBV12-4 to TRBJ2-2, with no clear D. The V gene lost 7 bases and the J gene lost 8 bases, with 8 bases spanning the gap. There are 11 residues in the CDR3. The CDR3 is CASTNTGELFF. For the CDR3, the DNA is TGTGCCAGCACCAATACAGGGGAGCTGTTTTTT.

The CDR3 loop is CASSWTPSRYEQYF. The CDR3 DNA is TGTGCCAGCAGTTGGACTCCAAGCCGCTACGAGCAGTACTTC. This sequence joins TRBV6-5 and TRBJ2-7, with D perhaps matching TRBD2 (5 bases). Looked up from germline, CDR1 is MNHEY and CDR2 is SVGAGI. Trimming removed 4 bases from V and 3 bases from J, with 13 bases in between. This CDR3 region has 14 residues.

This clone occurred a few times. The V gene is TRBV21-1, the J gene TRBJ2-7; whether TRBD1, the table's D call, matches the DNA was not checked. TRBV21-1 is a listed pseudogene. The CDR3 length is 15 residues. This CDR3 is CASSHLGQDSYEQYF. The CDR3 nucleotides read TGTGCCAGCAGCCACCTGGGGCAGGATTCCTACGAGCAGTACTTC.

The chain has TRBV5-4 and TRBJ2-1; 12 positions match TRBD2. There are 16 residues in the CDR3. V dropped 3 bases and J dropped 7; count of bases not matched to a gene: 8. Germline loops: CDR1 SGHNT, CDR2 YYREEE (reference sequence). In DNA, the CDR3 is TGTGCCAGCAGCTCGGCGACTAGCGGGAGTTTAAATGAGCAGTTCTTC. Translation: CASSSATSGSLNEQFF.

J is TRBJ2-7 and V is TRBV11-3; D remains ambiguous. The germline CDR1 and CDR2 sequences are SGHNT and YENEEA. There are 15 residues in the CDR3. Trimming pared 0 bases from V and 3 bases from J, leaving 12 bases between. The CDR3 nucleotides read TGTGCCAGCAGCTTAGATGCTGGCTGGAGCTACGAGCAGTACTTC. This gives the protein CASSLDAGWSYEQYF.

The chain joins TRBV7-2 to TRBJ2-7; D perhaps matches TRBD1 (6 bases). This CDR3 spans 15 amino acids. V was clipped by 5 bases and J by 0 bases, with 14 bases between them. Looked up from germline, CDR1 is SGHTA and CDR2 is FQGNSA. CDR3 region: CASSIDRKTSYEQYF. In nucleotides, the CDR3 is TGTGCCAGCAGCATTGACAGGAAGACCTCCTACGAGCAGTACTTC.

The V call is TRBV18, the J call TRBJ2-1, with D possibly matching TRBD1 (6 bases). Deletions cut 2 bases from V and 7 bases from J, with 12 bases between. The length of the CDR3 is 14 residues. CDR1 KGHSH and CDR2 LQKENI come from the germline V gene. The CDR3 DNA follows: TGTGCCAGCTCACCAACAGGGTGGGAGAATGAGCAGTTCTTC. Translating it yields CASSPTGWENEQFF. Looking up the rest from reference TRBV18 and TRBJ2-1 gives the full variable domain: NAGVMQNPRHLVRRRGQEARLRCSPMKGHSHVYWYRQLPEEGLKFMVYLQKENIIDESGMPKERFSAEFPKEGPSILRIQQVVRGDSAAYFCASSPTGWENEQFFGPGTRLTVL.

This chain joins TRBV18 and TRBJ1-1, with 7 bases lining up with TRBD1. Germline-derived CDR1 and CDR2 are KGHSH and LQKENI. The CDR3 is 16 residues long. V gave up 0 bases and J gave up 0 bases; unmatched junction bases: 4. CDR3 bases: TGTGCCAGCTCACCACCAGGGGGCTTAATGAACACTGAAGCTTTCTTT. It codes for CASSPPGGLMNTEAFF.

The chain employs TRBV6-5 and TRBJ2-2; 8 bases are shared with TRBD2. The CDR3 is 15 residues long. Germline lookup yields CDR1 MNHEY and CDR2 SVGAGI. The V segment lost 2 bases and the J segment 3 bases; nucleotides outside the gene matches: 2. CDR3 coding DNA: TGTGCCAGCAGTTACGGCGGGAGGCACACCGGGGAGCTGTTTTTT. This sequence encodes CASSYGGRHTGELFF.

V usage is TRBV15 and J usage is TRBJ2-6, with 7 bases aligning to TRBD1. Germline V CDR1 and CDR2: LNHNV, YYDKDF (reference sequence). V gave up 1 base and J gave up 4 bases; unmatched junction bases: 4. The CDR3 spans 16 residues. The CDR3 nucleotides read TGTGCCACCAGCAGAGCCTGGGACAGCGGGGCCAACGTCCTGACTTTC. Protein: CATSRAWDSGANVLTF.

The gene calls are TRBV29-1 and TRBJ2-5, with 8 bases fitting TRBD1. The CDR3 loop spans 14 amino acids. Per germline, CDR1 SQVTM and CDR2 ANQGSEA. V lost 5 bases, J lost 2 bases, and 7 bases stayed unmatched. The CDR3 sequence is CSVPGQGKQETQYF. CDR3 in DNA: TGCAGCGTTCCAGGACAGGGAAAACAAGAGACCCAGTACTTC.

The gene calls are TRBV12-3 or TRBV12-4 and TRBJ1-5; possible D gene TRBD1, 6 bases. Trimming cost V 6 bases and J 5 bases, with 11 bases left between them. The CDR3 consists of 13 residues. Here the CDR3 reads CASSGQSDQPQHF. For the CDR3, the DNA is TGTGCCAGCAGCGGACAGTCCGATCAGCCCCAGCATTTT.

This chain connects TRBV3-1 (or the pseudogene TRBV3-2) to TRBJ2-2; 8 positions agree with TRBD1. The CDR3 spans 15 residues. The trim removed 4 bases at V and 3 bases at J, leaving 4 bases unmatched. The germline gives CDR1 LGHDT, CDR2 YNNKEL (reference sequence). CDR3 protein: CASSPLDRDTGELFF. CDR3 bases: TGTGCCAGCAGCCCCCTGGACAGGGACACCGGGGAGCTGTTTTTT.

V and J are TRBV6-5 and TRBJ2-3; 9 positions agree with TRBD1. The V gene's germline CDR1 is MNHEY and CDR2 SVGAGI. Trimming cost V 5 bases and J 2 bases; bases outside gene matches: 5. The CDR3 has 15 amino acids. The CDR3 bases are TGTGCCAGCAGTCTCGGGACAGGGACCACAGATACGCAGTATTTT. Its translation: CASSLGTGTTDTQYF.

J is TRBJ2-7 and V is TRBV29-1; 7 bases agree with TRBD1. This CDR3 has 12 residues. J was trimmed by 1 base and V by 7 bases; bases with no gene match: 4. The germline gives CDR1 SQVTM, CDR2 ANQGSEA. CDR3 in DNA: TGCAGCGCTGGGGACAGATCCTACGAGCAGTACTTC. Protein product: CSAGDRSYEQYF.

This rearrangement joins TRBV11-3 to TRBJ1-2, with D perhaps matching TRBD1 (6 bases). Trimming took 5 bases from V and 8 from J, leaving 21 bases between them. Germline V lookup: CDR1 SGHNT, CDR2 YENEEA. The CDR3 runs 15 residues. The CDR3 DNA sequence: TGTGCCAGCAGCCCACAGCAGGACAGCCAGGGGGGCTACACCTTC. Amino acid sequence: CASSPQQDSQGGYTF.

The rearrangement uses TRBV29-1 and TRBJ2-4; D is ambiguous. V gave up 1 base and J gave up 1 base, with 14 bases separating them. This CDR3 contains 16 residues. Looked up from germline, CDR1 is SQVTM and CDR2 is ANQGSEA. The CDR3 loop reads CSVEVPLSVAKNIQYF. The CDR3 DNA sequence: TGCAGCGTTGAAGTTCCGCTTAGTGTGGCCAAAAACATTCAGTACTTC.

This clone was seen just once. This sequence joins TRBV15 and TRBJ2-7; TRBD2 is a possible D gene (6 bases). Looked up from germline, CDR1 is LNHNV and CDR2 is YYDKDF (reference sequence). CDR3 length: 15 amino acids. V lost 0 bases and J lost 0, with 9 bases in between. The CDR3 coding sequence is TGTGCCACCAGCAGAGACGGGGGAGGCTCCTACGAGCAGTACTTC. It specifies CATSRDGGGSYEQYF.

The rearrangement links TRBV29-1 to TRBJ1-1; D remains unclear. Deletions cut 5 bases from V and 1 base from J, with 8 bases between. The germline V gene encodes CDR1 SQVTM and CDR2 ANQGSEA. The CDR3 sequence is 12 residues long. CDR3 coding DNA: TGCAGCGTTACCTCGGGGAACACTGAAGCTTTCTTT. This encodes CSVTSGNTEAFF.

This chain connects TRBV7-9 to TRBJ2-5, with D unresolved. Germline V gene lookup returns CDR1 SEHNR and CDR2 FQNEAQ (reference sequence). The CDR3 is 14 amino acids. Trimming took off 5 bases at V and 2 bases at J, with 12 bases between the two ends. The CDR3 nucleotides read TGTGCCAGCAGCCTAGGGTCAGTTCAAGAGACCCAGTACTTC. It translates to CASSLGSVQETQYF. Variable domain in full (rest from reference TRBV7-9 and TRBJ2-5): DTGVSQNPRHKITKRGQNVTFRCDPISEHNRLYWYRQTLGQGPEFLTYFQNEAQLEKSRLLSDRFSAERPKGSFSTLEIQRTEQGDSAMYLCASSLGSVQETQYFGPGTRLLVL.

The V gene is TRBV6-5, the J gene TRBJ2-6, with TRBD1 as a possible D gene (6 bases). CDR1 is MNHEY, CDR2 SVGAGI, per germline. Trimming removed 2 bases from V and 2 bases from J, with 10 bases in between. The CDR3 runs 16 residues. The CDR3: CASSYAGAAGANVLTF. CDR3 nucleotide sequence: TGTGCCAGCAGTTACGCAGGGGCTGCTGGGGCCAACGTCCTGACTTTC.

Worth noting for this clone: The sample contains more than one DNA sequence encoding this CDR3. The rearrangement uses TRBV6-5 and TRBJ1-1; D is perhaps TRBD1 (5 bases). The germline CDR1 and CDR2 sequences are MNHEY and SVGAGI. Trimming removed 2 bases at V and 1 base at J, with 8 bases between. The CDR3 totals 14 residues. The chain's CDR3 is CASSYGGANTEAFF. CDR3 nucleotides: TGTGCCAGCAGTTACGGAGGGGCGAACACTGAAGCTTTCTTT.

The V and J genes are TRBV18 and TRBJ1-1; D remains ambiguous. The CDR3 covers 14 residues. V shed 0 bases and J shed 5 bases, with 10 bases lying between them. Per the germline V gene, CDR1 is KGHSH and CDR2 is LQKENI. The CDR3 sequence is CASSPPSRRTEAFF. For the CDR3, the DNA is TGTGCCAGCTCACCACCTTCTAGACGGACTGAAGCTTTCTTT.

The V gene is TRBV19, the J gene TRBJ1-1, with 7 positions matching TRBD1. CDR3 length equals 15 residues. V gave up 5 bases and J gave up 0 bases; unmatched junction bases: 6. In germline, CDR1 is LNHDA, CDR2 SQIVND (reference sequence). The CDR3 sequence: CASSEGQRMNTEAFF. DNA for the CDR3: TGTGCCAGTAGTGAGGGACAGCGGATGAACACTGAAGCTTTCTTT.

The chain has TRBV29-1 and TRBJ1-5, with a possible D match to TRBD1 (6 bases). Trimming left V 4 bases short and J 4 bases short, with 11 bases between. This CDR3 contains 13 residues. The germline CDR1 and CDR2 sequences are SQVTM and ANQGSEA. The CDR3 reads CSVGRGLNQPQHF. The CDR3 DNA sequence: TGCAGCGTTGGTAGGGGGTTGAATCAGCCCCAGCATTTT.

This clone has a single count. The J gene is TRBJ2-7, the V gene TRBV6-5; 8 nucleotides line up with TRBD1. V trimming: 1 base; J trimming: 6 bases; junction bases outside the gene matches: 5. Germline V gene lookup returns CDR1 MNHEY and CDR2 SVGAGI. This CDR3 spans 14 amino acids. The chain's CDR3 is CASSYLTRGREQYF. The CDR3, as DNA: TGTGCCAGCAGTTACTTAACCAGGGGGCGCGAGCAGTACTTC.

The rearrangement uses TRBV5-6 and TRBJ1-5; D remains ambiguous. The CDR3 covers 15 residues. Germline loops: CDR1 SGHDT, CDR2 YYEEEE. V dropped 0 bases and J dropped 3 bases, with 10 bases sitting between them. The CDR3 DNA reads TGTGCCAGCAGCTTGGGAGGGTGGAACAATCAGCCCCAGCATTTT. This gives the protein CASSLGGWNNQPQHF.

The genes are TRBV27 and TRBJ2-7; TRBD1 matches at 8 bases. Germline trimming cut 0 bases from V and 0 bases from J; bases unmatched to any gene: 4. CDR3 length: 16 residues. Looked up from germline, CDR1 is MNHEY and CDR2 is SMNVEV (reference sequence). In DNA form, the CDR3 reads TGTGCCAGCAGTTTATCAATGGGACAGGTCTCCTACGAGCAGTACTTC. Its protein is CASSLSMGQVSYEQYF.

The V call is TRBV29-1, the J call TRBJ1-1, with a tentative D call TRBD1 (6 bases). V was cut by 7 bases and J by 5 bases, with 17 bases left in between. The CDR3 contains 13 residues. The germline gives CDR1 SQVTM, CDR2 ANQGSEA. The CDR3 bases are TGCAGCGCGTCAGGGGACGCACGGACTGAAGCTTTCTTT. Translated: CSASGDARTEAFF.

The gene calls are TRBV5-1 and TRBJ2-5; 9 positions match TRBD2. Germline CDR1 is SGHRS and CDR2 is YFSETQ. The ends lost 0 bases at V and 0 bases at J; junction bases unmatched: 3. This CDR3 region has 16 residues. CDR3 sequence: CASSLGLAGNQETQYF. The DNA of the CDR3 is TGCGCCAGCAGCTTGGGGCTAGCGGGAAACCAAGAGACCCAGTACTTC.